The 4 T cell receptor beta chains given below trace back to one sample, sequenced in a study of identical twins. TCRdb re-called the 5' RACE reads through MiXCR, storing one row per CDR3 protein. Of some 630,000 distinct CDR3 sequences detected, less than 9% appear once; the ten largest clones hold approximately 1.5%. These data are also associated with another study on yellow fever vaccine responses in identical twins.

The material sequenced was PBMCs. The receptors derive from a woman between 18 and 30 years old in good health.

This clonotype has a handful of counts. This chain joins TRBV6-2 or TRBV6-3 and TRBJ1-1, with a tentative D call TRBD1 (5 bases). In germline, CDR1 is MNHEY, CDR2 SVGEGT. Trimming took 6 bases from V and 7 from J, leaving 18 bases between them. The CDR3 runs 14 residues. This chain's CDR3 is CASSYPRVGGEAFF. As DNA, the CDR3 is TGTGCCAGCAGCTACCCCAGGGTTGGGGGTGAAGCTTTCTTT.

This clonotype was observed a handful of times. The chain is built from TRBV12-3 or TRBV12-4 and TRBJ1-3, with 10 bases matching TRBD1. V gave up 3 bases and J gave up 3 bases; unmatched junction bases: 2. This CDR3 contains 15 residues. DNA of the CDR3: TGTGCCAGCAGTTTCGGGACAGGGGTTGGAAACACCATATATTTT. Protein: CASSFGTGVGNTIYF.

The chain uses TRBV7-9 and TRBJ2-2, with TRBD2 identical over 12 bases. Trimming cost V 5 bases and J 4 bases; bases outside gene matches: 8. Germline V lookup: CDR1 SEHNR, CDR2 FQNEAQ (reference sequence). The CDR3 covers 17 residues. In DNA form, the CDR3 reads TGTGCCAGCAGCCCAAGACTAGCGGGGGCCCCCACCGGGGAGCTGTTTTTT. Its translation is CASSPRLAGAPTGELFF.

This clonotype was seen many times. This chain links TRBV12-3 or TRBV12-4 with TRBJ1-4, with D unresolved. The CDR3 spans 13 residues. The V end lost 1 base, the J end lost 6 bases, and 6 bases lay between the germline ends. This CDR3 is CASSLGYDEKLFF. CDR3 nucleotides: TGTGCCAGCAGTTTAGGGTACGATGAAAAACTGTTTTTT.